This T cell receptor (beta chain) comes out of a study of spatial heterogeneity in lung cancer. Study overall: Beta-chain sequences were consistently detected more often than alpha-chain sequences. Study-level findings and limits: Blood showed ubiquitous tumor TCRs more often at resection than at routine follow-up.

A unique molecular identifier was attached to every TCR cDNA molecule. Via MiXCR, TCRdb re-called the 5' RACE reads, giving one row per CDR3 protein. The sample yields tens of thousands of distinct CDR3 sequences, roughly 15% seen once. CDR3 length: 13 amino acids. Germline V lookup: CDR1 SGHRS, CDR2 YFSETQ. The V gene end was trimmed by 8 bases and the J gene end by 3 bases; junction bases not matched to a gene: 8. Described time point: sample taken at primary tumor resection. The authors sequenced whole RNA from tumor, nontumor lung or frozen PBMC without sorting. This clonotype has a count of ten or more. What it binds is unknown.

Sequences were derived from PBMCs, sampled at surgery. The chain uses TRBV5-1 and TRBJ2-7; 7 bases map to TRBD2. The sequence was collected from a male donor with early-stage non-small cell lung cancer. The chain's CDR3 is CASSSGGFYEQYF. The CDR3 DNA reads as TGCGCCAGTTCTAGCGGAGGTTTCTACGAGCAGTACTTC.